One and the same sample provided the 23 T cell receptor beta chains below, sequenced in a study of Tregs in tolerant kidney transplant recipients. TCRdb keeps only in-frame clones here, not all; method: immunoSEQ multiplex PCR. The sample totals 25,000 to 35,000 clones; its top ten clones hold roughly 7.5%. Sequencing used CD8+ T cells from blood, obtained before the transplant. Receptors were obtained from a human donor who received a combined kidney and bone marrow transplant.

As to this clone: The CDR3 end lies 3 residues beyond the end of the read and is filled in from the germline J gene. The same CDR3 is also encoded by other DNA sequences in this sample. The rearrangement links TRBV19 to TRBJ1-1; no clear D. Germline values: CDR1 LNHDA, CDR2 SQIVND (reference sequence). This CDR3 region has 13 residues. V was cut by 3 bases and J by 2 bases, with 7 bases left in between. CDR3 sequence reads: CASSIGVNTEAFF. Incomplete CDR3 DNA: TGTGCCAGTAGTATCGGGGTAAACACTGAA.

A word on this clone: Read data end 3 residues before the CDR3 end; the end is taken from the germline J gene. This chain links TRBV13 with TRBJ2-2, with 9 bases lining up with TRBD1. Unmatched junction bases numbered 7, after V lost 1 base and J lost 1 base. CDR1 PRHDT and CDR2 FYEKMQ come from the germline V gene (reference sequence). The CDR3 consists of 18 residues. The DNA read from the CDR3 is TGTGCCAGCAGCTTAGCAGGACAGGGGCAACTGAACACCGGGGAG. It encodes CASSLAGQGQLNTGE. The whole CDR3 reads CASSLAGQGQLNTGELFF.

Points on this clone: Read sequence stops 3 residues before the CDR3 end, and the germline J gene provides the missing end. This rearrangement joins TRBV6-4 to TRBJ1-1, with a weak D call TRBD1 (5 bases). The CDR3 runs to 14 residues. Trimming left V 3 bases short and J 6 bases short, with 14 bases between. The germline V gene encodes CDR1 MRHNA and CDR2 SNTAGT. The covered CDR3 bases are TGTGCCAGCAGTGATAAGGGGCACGGCGCTGAA. Its translation is CASSDKGHGAE. The entire CDR3 protein reads CASSDKGHGAEAFF.

About this clone itself: With the read ending 3 residues before the CDR3 end, the germline J gene is used to fill in that end. J is TRBJ2-7 and V is TRBV5-5, with 9 bases lining up with TRBD1. CDR3 length: 15 residues. The J segment lost 3 bases and the V segment lost 2 bases, leaving 6 bases of the junction unmatched. Per germline, CDR1 SGHKS and CDR2 YYEKEE (reference sequence). The part of the CDR3 DNA that was read is TGTGCCAGCAGCTTTGAGGGGACAGGGTTCTACGAG. Protein product: CASSFEGTGFYE. The entire CDR3 protein reads CASSFEGTGFYEQYF. The complete variable domain, with remaining parts taken from reference TRBV5-5 and TRBJ2-7, reads DAGVTQSPTHLIKTRGQQVTLRCSPISGHKSVSWYQQVLGQGPQFIFQYYEKEERGRGNFPDRFSARQFPNYSSELNVNALLLGDSALYLCASSFEGTGFYEQYFGPGTRLTVT.

Of note for this clone: The observed sequence ends 3 residues before the CDR3 terminus, with the missing tail filled in from the germline J gene. The chain is built from TRBV2 and TRBJ1-2, with D uncertain. Trimming took 9 bases from V and 0 from J, leaving 11 bases between them. The germline CDR1 and CDR2 sequences are SNHLY and FYNNEI. The CDR3 covers 13 residues. CDR3 DNA, as far as it was read: TGTGCCAGTGAGGGCGATACTAACTATGGC. Translating gives CASEGDTNYG. The whole CDR3 protein reads CASEGDTNYGYTF.

Concerning this clone: The DNA ends 3 residues before the CDR3 does, and the rest of the CDR3 is filled in from the germline J gene. The chain is built from TRBV19 and TRBJ2-5; 9 bases map to TRBD2. The V segment lost 2 bases and the J segment 4 bases; nucleotides outside the gene matches: 5. Germline V gives CDR1 LNHDA, CDR2 SQIVND (reference sequence). The CDR3 has 15 amino acids. The sequenced part of the CDR3 DNA is TGTGCCAGTAGTATATTCGCGGGAGGGGGAGAGACC. Its translation is CASSIFAGGGET. The whole CDR3 reads CASSIFAGGGETQYF.

Of note for this clone: The read terminates 3 residues before the CDR3 end, so the remaining end is supplied by the germline J gene. V and J are TRBV19 and TRBJ1-2, with 8 bases fitting TRBD1. J gave up 5 bases and V 4 bases, and 15 bases lay outside the gene matches. This CDR3 spans 17 amino acids. CDR1 is LNHDA and CDR2 is SQIVND in the germline V gene (reference sequence). CDR3 DNA (partial): TGTGCCAGTAGTACTATCAACCTTTCGGGACAGGCTTATGGC. Protein product: CASSTINLSGQAYG. The whole CDR3 protein is CASSTINLSGQAYGYTF.

CDR3 DNA, as far as it was read: TGTGCCAGCAGCTTTGCGGGGGGCACAGATACG. It translates to CASSFAGGTDT. The CDR3 reads in full as CASSFAGGTDTQYF. This chain uses TRBV7-2 with TRBJ2-3; 7 nucleotides agree with TRBD2. The CDR3 extends 3 residues past the end of the read, so its final part is completed from the germline J gene. The CDR3 runs to 14 residues. Germline values: CDR1 SGHTA, CDR2 FQGNSA. V was clipped by 3 bases and J by 1 base; unmatched bases: 1.

Remarks on this clone: The CDR3 extends 3 residues past the end of the read, so its final part is completed from the germline J gene. The chain is built from TRBV4-2 and TRBJ2-3; 10 nucleotides agree with TRBD1. The germline V gene has CDR1 LGHNA and CDR2 YNFKEQ. This CDR3 region has 16 residues. V lost 1 base, J lost 2 bases, and 3 bases stayed unmatched. The CDR3 bases that were read are TGTGCCAGCAGCCAAGGACAGGGGGCTGCCACAGATACG. This sequence encodes CASSQGQGAATDT. The full CDR3 protein is CASSQGQGAATDTQYF.

As regards this clone: The read gets to within 3 residues of the CDR3 end, and the germline J gene fills in the rest. This chain connects TRBV5-6 to TRBJ1-1; D is perhaps TRBD1 (5 bases). Germline V lookup: CDR1 SGHDT, CDR2 YYEEEE. Trimming shortened V by 5 bases and J by 1 base, and 15 bases separated the two germline ends. This CDR3 spans 15 amino acids. The CDR3 loop reads CASRRGGGKNTEAFF. The DNA read from the CDR3 is TGTGCCAGCAGACGGGGTGGGGGGAAGAACACTGAA.

A word on this clone: The CDR3 is cut off 3 residues early in the read; its end comes from the germline J gene. The chain carries TRBV7-6 and TRBJ2-1, with unresolved D. This CDR3 region has 15 residues. Trimming took 6 bases from V and 1 from J, leaving 13 bases between them. Germline CDR1 SGHVS, CDR2 FNYEAQ. CDR3 bases read: TGTGCCAGCAGTCTAGTGGAGAATTCCTACAATGAG. Its translation: CASSLVENSYNE. The full-length CDR3 reads as CASSLVENSYNEQFF.

As concerns this clone: The read is 3 residues too short to cover the CDR3 end, so that end is filled in from the germline J gene. Other DNA variants within this sample encode the same CDR3. The gene calls are TRBV19 and TRBJ2-3; TRBD1 might be the D (6 bases). V lost 9 bases and J lost 6, with 7 bases in between. Germline lookup yields CDR1 LNHDA and CDR2 SQIVND (reference sequence). This CDR3 has 10 amino acids. This CDR3 reads CASQGDTQYF. The part of the CDR3 DNA that was read is TGTGCCAGCCAGGGGGATACG.

A word on this clone: Read sequence stops 3 residues before the CDR3 end, and the germline J gene provides the missing end. The chain has TRBV2 and TRBJ2-7; D not resolved. V lost 6 bases to trimming and J lost 0 bases, with 12 bases between them. Germline CDR1 SNHLY, CDR2 FYNNEI. The CDR3 spans 14 residues. Incomplete CDR3 DNA: TGTGCCAGCAGCCCGGCCTCTAGCTCCTACGAG. The encoded protein is CASSPASSSYE. The complete CDR3 sequence is CASSPASSSYEQYF.

As to this clone: The read terminates 3 residues before the CDR3 end, so the remaining end is supplied by the germline J gene. The V and J genes are TRBV7-6 and TRBJ2-3, with a possible D match to TRBD1 (5 bases). From germline, CDR1 is SGHVS and CDR2 FNYEAQ. The CDR3 is made up of 13 amino acids. V was trimmed by 1 base and J by 4 bases, leaving 6 bases between them. CDR3 DNA, as far as it was read: TGTGCCAGCAGCTTAGAAGGGGCAGATACG. This gives the protein CASSLEGADT. The CDR3 reads in full as CASSLEGADTQYF. The full variable domain, with the rest looked up from reference TRBV7-6 and TRBJ2-3, is GAGVSQSPRYKVTKRGQDVALRCDPISGHVSLYWYRQALGQGPEFLTYFNYEAQQDKSGLPNDRFSAERPEGSISTLTIQRTEQRDSAMYRCASSLEGADTQYFGPGTRLTVL.

Concerning this clone: The CDR3 end is not reached by the read, which stops 3 residues before it; the germline J gene fills it in. The chain links TRBV29-1 to TRBJ2-3, with 9 bases lining up with TRBD2. V lost 3 bases to trimming and J lost 8 bases; unmatched junction nucleotides: 15. This CDR3 has 16 residues. Germline lookup yields CDR1 SQVTM and CDR2 ANQGSEA. The CDR3 sequence is CSVEGPSGVSSGTQYF. CDR3 DNA, as far as it was read: TGCAGCGTTGAGGGGCCTAGCGGGGTGAGTTCGGGTACG.

With regard to this clone: The read stops 3 residues short of the end of the CDR3; the missing end is completed from the germline J gene. The rearrangement uses TRBV7-6 and TRBJ1-1; the match to TRBD1 covers 9 bases. Per the germline V gene, CDR1 is SGHVS and CDR2 is FNYEAQ. V gave up 5 bases and J gave up 2 bases; unmatched junction bases: 9. CDR3 length: 16 residues. CDR3 loop: CASSPPGQGINTEAFF. CDR3 DNA, as far as it was read: TGTGCCAGCAGCCCTCCCGGACAGGGGATAAACACTGAA.

Turning to this clone: The observed sequence ends 3 residues before the CDR3 terminus, with the missing tail filled in from the germline J gene. The chain uses TRBV2 and TRBJ2-1; 7 bases align to TRBD2. The CDR3 spans 14 residues. The junction had 3 bases not matched to a gene; V was cut back by 7 bases and J by 0 bases. Germline values: CDR1 SNHLY, CDR2 FYNNEI. Incomplete CDR3 DNA: TGTGCCAGCATGTGGACTAGCTCCTACAATGAG. Amino acids: CASMWTSSYNE. The full CDR3 sequence reads CASMWTSSYNEQFF.

Comment on this clone: The DNA ends 3 residues before the CDR3 does, and the rest of the CDR3 is filled in from the germline J gene. This chain joins TRBV20-1 and TRBJ1-2, with 7 bases lining up with TRBD1. CDR3 length: 13 amino acids. V shed 6 bases and J 5 bases; nucleotides not matched to a gene: 9. The V gene's germline CDR1 is DFQATT and CDR2 SNEGSKA (reference sequence). The CDR3 loop is CSAWDSARYGYTF. The part of the CDR3 DNA that was read is TGCAGTGCCTGGGACAGCGCAAGGTATGGC.

On this clone: The read comes to an end 3 residues before the CDR3 does, leaving the germline J gene to fill in the end. V and J are TRBV19 and TRBJ2-3; 7 positions agree with TRBD1. The CDR3 runs to 19 residues. Germline assignment: CDR1 LNHDA and CDR2 SQIVND (reference sequence). Germline trimming cut 4 bases from V and 0 bases from J; bases unmatched to any gene: 16. The covered CDR3 bases are TGTGCCAGTAGTACTTGGGACAGCAATTTTCCAGTTAGCACAGATACG. This encodes CASSTWDSNFPVSTDT. The full CDR3 protein is CASSTWDSNFPVSTDTQYF.

Comment on this clone: The missing CDR3 end, 3 residues past where the read stops, is filled in from the germline J gene. The rearrangement uses TRBV19 and TRBJ2-7; D unclear. The V end was cut by 8 bases, the J end by 1 base, with 12 bases between. The CDR3 sequence is 13 residues long. Germline CDR1 is LNHDA and CDR2 is SQIVND (reference sequence). The CDR3 loop reads CASGRLESYEQYF. Partial CDR3 DNA: TGTGCCAGTGGTAGGTTAGAGTCCTACGAG.

Remarks on this clone: The observed sequence ends 3 residues before the CDR3 terminus, with the missing tail filled in from the germline J gene. This rearrangement joins TRBV7-7 to TRBJ2-1, with D uncertain. CDR1 is SSHAT and CDR2 is FNYEAQ in the germline V gene (reference sequence). The CDR3 covers 13 residues. V lost 5 bases and J lost 7, with 12 bases in between. CDR3 DNA, as far as it was read: TGTGCCAGCAGCCCCTCCCCAGGTAATGAG. Translated: CASSPSPGNE. From start to end, the CDR3 is CASSPSPGNEQFF. The full variable domain, in which reference TRBV7-7 and TRBJ2-1 provide the parts outside the CDR3, is GAGVSQSPRYKVTKRGQDVTLRCDPISSHATLYWYQQALGQGPEFLTYFNYEAQPDKSGLPSDRFSAERPEGSISTLTIQRTEQRDSAMYRCASSPSPGNEQFFGPGTRLTVL.

With respect to this clone: The read comes to an end 3 residues before the CDR3 does, leaving the germline J gene to fill in the end. The V call is TRBV7-6, the J call TRBJ2-2; no clear D. Trimming stripped 7 bases from V and 1 base from J, with 10 bases between. The CDR3 is 14 amino acids. Germline assignment: CDR1 SGHVS and CDR2 FNYEAQ. Here the CDR3 reads CASTSPGNTGELFF. The sequenced part of the CDR3 DNA is TGTGCCAGCACCTCCCCAGGGAACACCGGGGAG.

Turning to this clone: The missing CDR3 end, 3 residues past where the read stops, is filled in from the germline J gene. The chain is built from TRBV13 and TRBJ2-1, with a tentative D call TRBD1 (6 bases). Germline lookup yields CDR1 PRHDT and CDR2 FYEKMQ (reference sequence). CDR3 length: 14 amino acids. The ends were cut back, 8 bases at V and 5 bases at J, with 16 bases in the middle. This CDR3 is CASGEGGRDNEQFF. Partial CDR3 DNA: TGTGCCAGCGGCGAAGGGGGAAGAGACAATGAG.